A selection of T cell receptor beta chains follows, all from one sample in a study of blood T cell repertoires in COVID-19. Some clones are missing from TCRdb's copy, which holds only in-frame ones; the method was immunoSEQ multiplex PCR. In the table there are around 280,000 clones, around 88% of which are singletons. Sequencing was done on a sample of PBMCs or T cells enriched from blood (not recorded which). Receptor source: a woman between 40 and 50 years old who had recovered from COVID-19. CDR3s include the opening cysteine and the closing phenylalanine or tryptophan. A D gene is named only where the DNA matches it firmly. Some rows mark clone size as missing; the rest say once, few, many or name a class of expanded clone.

cdr3_aa cdr3_nt cdr3_length clone_size j_call d_call v_call
CSAQPAEIPYF TGCAGTGCTCAACCCGCGGAAATCCCGTACTTC 11 NA TRBJ2-7 NA TRBV20-1
CASSINRDYNEQFF TGTGCCAGCAGTATAAACCGGGATTACAATGAGCAGTTCTTC 14 NA TRBJ2-1 NA TRBV27
CASKSGGFYNEQFF TGTGCCAGTAAATCCGGGGGGTTTTACAATGAGCAGTTCTTC 14 few TRBJ2-1 TRBD2 TRBV19
CSVGGTPHEQYF TGCAGCGTTGGGGGGACACCTCACGAGCAGTACTTC 12 once TRBJ2-7 NA TRBV29-1
CASSLVGAGAFF TGTGCCAGCAGCTTAGTGGGCGCCGGAGCTTTCTTT 12 NA TRBJ1-1 NA TRBV7-9
CASSYAGTGRNEKLFF TGTGCCAGTAGTTACGCAGGGACAGGACGTAATGAAAAACTGTTTTTT 16 NA TRBJ1-4 TRBD1 TRBV19
CAREGQETQYF TGTGCCCGGGAGGGACAAGAGACCCAGTACTTC 11 NA TRBJ2-5 NA TRBV21-1
CSASSGLVYNEQFF TGCAGTGCTAGTTCGGGACTAGTCTACAATGAGCAGTTCTTC 14 NA TRBJ2-1 TRBD2 TRBV20-1
CASTPGQTIGTQYF TGTGCCAGCACCCCGGGACAGACTATCGGGACCCAGTACTTC 14 NA TRBJ2-5 TRBD1 TRBV7-2
CASSLAGLGTDTQYF TGTGCCAGCAGCTTAGCGGGCTTGGGCACAGATACGCAGTATTTT 15 NA TRBJ2-3 NA TRBV7-2
CASSQHASGNTGELFF TGTGCCAGCAGCCAACATGCTAGCGGGAACACCGGGGAGCTGTTTTTT 16 NA TRBJ2-2 TRBD2 TRBV3-1/TRBV3-2
CASSYSLWSSGKETQYF TGTGCCAGCAGTTACTCCCTGTGGTCTAGCGGAAAAGAGACCCAGTACTTC 17 NA TRBJ2-5 TRBD2 TRBV6-2/TRBV6-3
CASSPRPHDIRVIQYF TGTGCCAGCAGCCCGCGACCCCACGACATTCGTGTCATTCAGTACTTC 16 NA TRBJ2-4 NA TRBV9
CASSELFYEQYF TGTGCCAGCAGTGAACTGTTCTACGAGCAGTACTTC 12 once TRBJ2-7 NA TRBV2
CASSEPLTEAFF TGTGCCAGCAGTGAACCCCTCACTGAAGCTTTCTTT 12 NA TRBJ1-1 NA TRBV2
CASSLTGPGTPFGYTF TGTGCCAGCAGCTTAACAGGGCCCGGGACACCCTTTGGCTACACCTTC 16 NA TRBJ1-2 NA TRBV7-2
CASSLGTSGRSNEQFF TGTGCCAGCTCACTGGGGACTAGCGGGAGGAGTAATGAGCAGTTCTTC 16 NA TRBJ2-1 TRBD2 TRBV18
CAWGRSNYGYTF TGTGCCTGGGGACGGTCTAACTATGGCTACACCTTC 12 NA TRBJ1-2 NA TRBV30
CASASPNYGYTF TGTGCCAGTGCCAGTCCCAACTATGGCTACACCTTC 12 NA TRBJ1-2 NA TRBV19
CASSPGGMDSNEQFF TGTGCCAGCAGCCCGGGGGGCATGGACAGCAATGAGCAGTTCTTC 15 NA TRBJ2-1 NA TRBV11-2
CASSLNRATNEKLFF TGTGCCAGCAGCTTGAACAGGGCAACTAATGAAAAACTGTTTTTT 15 NA TRBJ1-4 NA TRBV11-2
CASSFGSGGRDNEQFF TGTGCCAGCAGCTTCGGAAGTGGGGGGAGGGACAATGAGCAGTTCTTC 16 NA TRBJ2-1 TRBD2 TRBV11-2
CAWKTGQLNSPLHF TGTGCCTGGAAGACAGGGCAGCTCAATTCACCCCTCCACTTT 14 NA TRBJ1-6 TRBD1 TRBV30
CASSLGTGSTEAFF TGCGCCAGCAGCTTAGGGACAGGGAGTACTGAAGCTTTCTTT 14 NA TRBJ1-1 TRBD1 TRBV5-1
CATSRDRTGILHYGYTF TGTGCCACCAGCAGAGACAGAACAGGGATCCTCCACTATGGCTACACCTTC 17 NA TRBJ1-2 NA TRBV15
CASSLDRYGYTF TGTGCCAGCAGTCTAGACAGATATGGCTACACCTTC 12 once TRBJ1-2 NA TRBV28
CASSSGQGRSPLHF TGTGCCAGCAGCTCGGGACAGGGGAGGTCACCCCTCCACTTT 14 NA TRBJ1-6 TRBD1 TRBV7-8
CASILAGGYTF TGTGCCAGCATCCTCGCAGGTGGCTACACCTTC 11 NA TRBJ1-2 NA TRBV6-5
CASTKTANTGELFF TGTGCCAGTACCAAGACAGCGAACACCGGGGAGCTGTTTTTT 14 NA TRBJ2-2 NA TRBV19
CAWSRLAANNEQFF TGTGCCTGGAGTAGGTTAGCGGCTAACAATGAGCAGTTCTTC 14 once TRBJ2-1 NA TRBV30
CASSLDGQPNEKLFF TGTGCCAGCAGCTTAGATGGACAGCCTAATGAAAAACTGTTTTTT 15 NA TRBJ1-4 NA TRBV7-9
CASRRDYQSSYNEQFF TGTGCCAGCAGACGGGACTACCAAAGCTCCTACAATGAGCAGTTCTTC 16 NA TRBJ2-1 TRBD2 TRBV5-4
CASSLWAGTNTGELFF TGTGCCAGCAGCTTATGGGCAGGGACGAACACCGGGGAGCTGTTTTTT 16 NA TRBJ2-2 NA TRBV7-2
CASSLSLAGRSTDTQYF TGTGCCAGCAGCTTATCCCTAGCGGGACGAAGCACAGATACGCAGTATTTT 17 NA TRBJ2-3 TRBD2 TRBV7-9
CASREGGTGGNNQPQHF TGTGCCAGCAGAGAAGGGGGGACAGGGGGGAACAATCAGCCCCAGCATTTT 17 NA TRBJ1-5 TRBD1 TRBV6-1
CASSDLAGGGQETQYF TGTGCCAGCAGCGACCTAGCGGGAGGGGGGCAAGAGACCCAGTACTTC 16 NA TRBJ2-5 TRBD2 TRBV6-2/TRBV6-3
CASSIQVNTEAFF TGTGCCAGCAGCATACAGGTAAACACTGAAGCTTTCTTT 13 NA TRBJ1-1 NA TRBV28
CASSSGNQPQHF TGTGCCAGCAGTTCTGGCAATCAGCCCCAGCATTTT 12 NA TRBJ1-5 NA TRBV28
CASSPRQGSPGANVLTF TGTGCCAGCAGCCCACGCCAGGGATCCCCGGGGGCCAACGTCCTGACTTTC 17 NA TRBJ2-6 NA TRBV4-2
CASSPGLAGVVADTQYF TGTGCCAGCAGCCCAGGACTAGCGGGAGTTGTGGCAGATACGCAGTATTTT 17 NA TRBJ2-3 TRBD2 TRBV7-9
CASSTDRVNGYTF TGTGCCAGCAGTACAGACAGGGTTAATGGCTACACCTTC 13 NA TRBJ1-2 TRBD1 TRBV6-5
CASSYFQGAEAFF TGTGCCAGCAGTTATTTCCAGGGCGCTGAAGCTTTCTTT 13 NA TRBJ1-1 NA TRBV6-5
CASSLGSRAEGFF TGTGCCAGCAGTTTAGGTTCTAGAGCGGAAGGGTTCTTC 13 NA TRBJ2-1 NA TRBV28
CASSQTATAYYGYTF TGTGCCAGCAGTCAGACCGCCACAGCTTACTATGGCTACACCTTC 15 NA TRBJ1-2 NA TRBV28
CASSRDGRANSPLHF TGTGCCAGTAGCCGAGACGGGCGGGCTAATTCACCCCTCCACTTT 15 NA TRBJ1-6 NA TRBV19